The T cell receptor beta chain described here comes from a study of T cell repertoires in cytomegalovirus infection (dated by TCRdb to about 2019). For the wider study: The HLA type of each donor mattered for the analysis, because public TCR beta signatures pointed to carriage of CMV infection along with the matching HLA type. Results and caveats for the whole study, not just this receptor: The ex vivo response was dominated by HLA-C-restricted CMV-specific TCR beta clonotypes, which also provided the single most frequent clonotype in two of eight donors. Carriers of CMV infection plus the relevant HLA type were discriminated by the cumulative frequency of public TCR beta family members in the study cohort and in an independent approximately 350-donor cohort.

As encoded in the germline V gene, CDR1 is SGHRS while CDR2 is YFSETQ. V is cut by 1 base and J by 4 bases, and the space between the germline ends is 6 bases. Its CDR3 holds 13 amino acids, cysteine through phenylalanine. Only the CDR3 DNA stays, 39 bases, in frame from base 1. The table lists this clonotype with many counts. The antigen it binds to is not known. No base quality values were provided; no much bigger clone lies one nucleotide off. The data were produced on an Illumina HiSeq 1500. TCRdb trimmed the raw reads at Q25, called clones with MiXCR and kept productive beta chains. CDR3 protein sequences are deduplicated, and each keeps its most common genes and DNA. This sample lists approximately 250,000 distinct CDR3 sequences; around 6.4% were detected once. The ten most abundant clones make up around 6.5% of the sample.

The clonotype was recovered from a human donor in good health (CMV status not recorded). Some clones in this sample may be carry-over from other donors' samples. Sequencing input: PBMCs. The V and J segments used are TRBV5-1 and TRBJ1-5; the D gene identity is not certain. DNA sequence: TGCGCCAGCAGCTTGTCAGTAAATCAGCCCCAGCATTTT. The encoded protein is CASSLSVNQPQHF.